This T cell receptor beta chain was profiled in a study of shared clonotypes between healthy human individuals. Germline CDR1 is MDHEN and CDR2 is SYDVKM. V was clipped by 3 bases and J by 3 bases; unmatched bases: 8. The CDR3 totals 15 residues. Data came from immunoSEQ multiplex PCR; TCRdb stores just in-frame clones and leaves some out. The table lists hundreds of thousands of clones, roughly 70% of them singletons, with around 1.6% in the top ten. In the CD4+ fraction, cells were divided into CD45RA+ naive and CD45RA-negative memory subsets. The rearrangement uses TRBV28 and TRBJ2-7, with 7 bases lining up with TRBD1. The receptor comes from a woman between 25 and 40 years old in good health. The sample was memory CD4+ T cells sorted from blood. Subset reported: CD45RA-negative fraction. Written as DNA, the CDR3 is TGTGCCAGCAGTTTGGGAGCAGGGGGAAGCTACGAGCAGTACTTC. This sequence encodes CASSLGAGGSYEQYF.